This TCR beta chain came from a study of T cell responses to AZD1222 COVID-19 vaccine. Sequenced by immunoSEQ multiplex PCR; TCRdb stores in-frame clones only, minus some. The repertoire holds about 150,000 clones, with approximately 90% as singletons. Points from the study as a whole: Mapped onto spike, vaccine-associated CD4 TCRs spanned it and were dominant at 160-218 and 743-854. Regions left unmutated in variants are reportedly the target of nearly half of spike-specific TCRs. Rises in breadth and depth of Spike-specific TCRs came after two AZD1222 doses. Sampling captured repertoires only after the peak T cell response.

The CDR3 contains 16 residues. V was trimmed by 2 bases and J by 0 bases, leaving 11 bases between them. Germline V lookup: CDR1 MNHEY, CDR2 SMNVEV (reference sequence). About this clone itself: What it recognizes is unknown.

Material: peripheral blood, obtained 28 days after the second AZD1222 dose. This TCR was sampled from an adult who received the AZD1222 COVID-19 vaccine. The chain joins TRBV27 to TRBJ2-4, with D possibly being TRBD2 (5 bases). The CDR3 region has the DNA TGTGCCAGCAGTTTAATCGGGAATAGAGCCAAAAACATTCAGTACTTC. It codes for CASSLIGNRAKNIQYF.